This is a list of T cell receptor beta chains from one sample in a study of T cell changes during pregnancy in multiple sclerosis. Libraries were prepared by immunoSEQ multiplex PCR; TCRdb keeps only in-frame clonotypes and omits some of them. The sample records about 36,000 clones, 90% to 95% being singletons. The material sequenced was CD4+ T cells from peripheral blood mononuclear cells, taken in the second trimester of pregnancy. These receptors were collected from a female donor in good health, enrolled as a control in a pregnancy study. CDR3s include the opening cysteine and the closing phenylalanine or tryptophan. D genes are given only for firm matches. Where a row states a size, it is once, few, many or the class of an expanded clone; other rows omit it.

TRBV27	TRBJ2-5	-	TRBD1	CASSPRQGGETQYF	TGTGCCAGCAGTCCGAGACAGGGCGGAGAGACCCAGTACTTC
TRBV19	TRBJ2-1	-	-	CASSGLVGRGHNEQFF	TGTGCCAGTAGTGGCCTAGTCGGGCGGGGGCACAATGAGCAGTTCTTC
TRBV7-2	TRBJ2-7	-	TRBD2	CASSPVPSGIRRGTYEQYF	TGTGCCAGCAGCCCCGTGCCTAGCGGGATTCGGCGGGGTACTTACGAGCAGTACTTC
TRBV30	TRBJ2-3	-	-	CAWSVGGTSDTQYF	TGTGCCTGGAGTGTAGGAGGAACTAGTGATACGCAGTATTTT
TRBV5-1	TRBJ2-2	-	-	CASSLAVQGHGELFF	TGCGCCAGCAGCTTGGCGGTCCAGGGGCACGGGGAGCTGTTTTTT
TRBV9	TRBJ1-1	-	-	CASSVSQGSTEAFF	TGTGCCAGCAGCGTATCACAGGGATCCACTGAAGCTTTCTTT
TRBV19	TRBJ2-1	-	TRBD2	CASKASGGHGSYNEQFF	TGTGCCAGTAAAGCTAGCGGGGGGCACGGGTCCTACAATGAGCAGTTCTTC
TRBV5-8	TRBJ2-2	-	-	CASSLLRGTGELFF	TGTGCCAGCAGCTTACTCAGGGGCACCGGGGAGCTGTTTTTT
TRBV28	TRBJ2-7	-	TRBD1	CASRTDRPPYEQYF	TGTGCCAGCAGAACGGACAGGCCTCCTTACGAGCAGTACTTC
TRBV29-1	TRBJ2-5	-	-	CSVDTGSGAGETQYF	TGCAGCGTTGATACTGGGTCAGGGGCAGGGGAGACCCAGTACTTC
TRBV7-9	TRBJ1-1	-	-	CASSLQKIKNTEAFF	TGTGCCAGCAGCTTACAGAAAATTAAGAACACTGAAGCTTTCTTT
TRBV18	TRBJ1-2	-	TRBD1	CASSPSWTGGGSNYGYTF	TGTGCCAGCTCACCATCTTGGACAGGGGGCGGATCTAACTATGGCTACACCTTC
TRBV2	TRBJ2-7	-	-	CASSDPGLLSSYEQYF	TGTGCCAGCAGTGACCCCGGACTCCTATCTTCTTACGAGCAGTACTTC
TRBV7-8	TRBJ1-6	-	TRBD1	CASSLAWGRQGNSPLHF	TGTGCCAGCAGCTTAGCGTGGGGGAGACAGGGTAATTCACCCCTCCACTTT
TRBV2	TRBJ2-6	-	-	CASSELGPSGANVLTF	TGTGCCAGCAGTGAGTTGGGGCCCTCTGGGGCCAACGTCCTGACTTTC
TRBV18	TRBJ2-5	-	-	CASSPRDSKETQYF	TGTGCCAGCTCACCACGAGATTCAAAAGAGACCCAGTACTTC
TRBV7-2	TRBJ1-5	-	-	CASSLQGVGQPQHF	TGTGCCAGCAGCTTACAGGGCGTCGGGCAGCCCCAGCATTTT
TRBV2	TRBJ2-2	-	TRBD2	CASKESGGAAGELFF	TGTGCCAGCAAGGAAAGCGGGGGGGCTGCCGGGGAGCTGTTTTTT
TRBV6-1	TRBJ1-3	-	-	CASREDLSGNTIYF	TGTGCCAGCAGGGAGGACCTTTCTGGAAACACCATATATTTT
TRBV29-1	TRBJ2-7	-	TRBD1	CSYGTGLNEQYF	TGCAGCTATGGGACAGGACTAAACGAGCAGTACTTC
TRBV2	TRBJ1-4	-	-	CASMRADGEKLFF	TGTGCCAGCATGCGGGCGGATGGTGAAAAACTGTTTTTT
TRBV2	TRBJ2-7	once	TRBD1	CASSEALGTGTYEQYF	TGTGCCAGCAGTGAAGCGTTGGGGACAGGCACCTACGAGCAGTACTTC
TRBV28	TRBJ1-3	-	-	CASSYGTIYF	TGTGCCAGCAGTTACGGGACCATATATTTT
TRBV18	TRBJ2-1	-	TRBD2	CASSPQGLEGNEQFF	TGTGCCAGCTCACCACAAGGACTAGAGGGGAATGAGCAGTTCTTC
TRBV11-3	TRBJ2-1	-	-	CASSLDTDEQFF	TGTGCCAGCAGCTTAGACACGGATGAGCAGTTCTTC
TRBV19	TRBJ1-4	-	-	CASSPAGAATNEKLFF	TGTGCCAGTAGCCCCGCAGGGGCCGCAACTAATGAAAAACTGTTTTTT
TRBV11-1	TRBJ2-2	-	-	CASSLTRVGGELFF	TGTGCCAGCAGCCTCACCAGGGTGGGCGGGGAGCTGTTTTTT
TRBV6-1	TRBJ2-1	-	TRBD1	CASSLRDRGDEQFF	TGTGCCAGCAGTTTGCGGGACAGGGGCGATGAGCAGTTCTTC
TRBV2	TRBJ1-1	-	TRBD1	CASSPGQGAITEAFF	TGTGCCAGCAGTCCGGGACAGGGGGCGATCACTGAAGCTTTCTTT
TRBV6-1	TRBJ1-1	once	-	CASTRDTEAFF	TGTGCCAGCACCAGGGACACTGAAGCTTTCTTT
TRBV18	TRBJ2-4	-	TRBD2	CASSPFSGIGRSKNIQYF	TGTGCCAGCTCACCATTTAGCGGGATTGGCCGTTCCAAAAACATTCAGTACTTC
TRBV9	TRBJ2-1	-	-	CASARRSFYEQFF	TGTGCCAGTGCCAGGAGGTCGTTTTACGAGCAGTTCTTC
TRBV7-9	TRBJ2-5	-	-	CASSLGVLEGETQYF	TGTGCCAGCAGCTTAGGGGTTCTGGAGGGAGAGACCCAGTACTTC
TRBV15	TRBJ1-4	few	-	CATSRDLGGSHEKLFF	TGTGCCACCAGCAGAGATCTTGGAGGATCTCATGAAAAACTGTTTTTT
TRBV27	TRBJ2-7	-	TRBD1	CASSRPGQGAMNRPYF	TGTGCCAGCAGTCGTCCGGGACAGGGTGCTATGAACCGGCCGTACTTC
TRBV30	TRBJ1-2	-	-	CAWARVFNFYGYTF	TGTGCCTGGGCCCGGGTCTTTAATTTTTATGGCTACACCTTC
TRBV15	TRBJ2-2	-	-	CATSRDQNGELFF	TGTGCCACCAGCAGAGATCAGAACGGGGAGCTGTTTTTT
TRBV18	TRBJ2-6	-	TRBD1	CASHRGSGANVLTF	TGTGCCAGCCACAGGGGCTCTGGGGCCAACGTCCTGACTTTC
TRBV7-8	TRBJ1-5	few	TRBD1	CASSLPRRQGLNQPQHF	TGTGCCAGCAGCTTACCCAGACGACAGGGTCTGAATCAGCCCCAGCATTTT
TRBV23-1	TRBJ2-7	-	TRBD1	CASSRTGANEQYF	TGCGCCAGCAGTCGGACAGGGGCTAACGAGCAGTACTTC
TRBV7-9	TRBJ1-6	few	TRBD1	CASSPEGAWSPLHF	TGTGCCAGCAGCCCCGAGGGGGCTTGGTCACCCCTCCACTTT
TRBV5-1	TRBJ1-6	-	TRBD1	CASTAGTGDNSPLHF	TGCGCCAGCACGGCCGGGACAGGAGATAATTCACCCCTCCACTTT
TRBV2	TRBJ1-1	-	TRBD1	CASSLSGTGQQTATTPAFF	TGTGCCAGCAGTCTCTCCGGGACAGGGCAACAAACTGCTACTACCCCCGCTTTCTTT
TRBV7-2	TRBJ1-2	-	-	CASSYRQVTINYGYTF	TGTGCCAGCAGCTACCGACAGGTCACTATCAACTATGGCTACACCTTC
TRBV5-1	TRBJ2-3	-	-	CASSLTTDTQYF	TGCGCCAGCAGCTTAACAACAGATACGCAGTATTTT
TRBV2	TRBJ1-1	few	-	CASRHRDTEAFF	TGTGCCAGCAGGCACAGGGATACTGAAGCTTTCTTT
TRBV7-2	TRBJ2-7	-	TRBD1	CASSRTGGPYEQYF	TGTGCCAGCAGCAGGACAGGAGGTCCCTACGAGCAGTACTTC
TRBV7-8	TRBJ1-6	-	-	CASSFDRSFSPLHF	TGTGCCAGCAGCTTTGACAGGTCGTTTTCACCCCTCCACTTT
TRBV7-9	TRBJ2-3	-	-	CASSLGDSATDTQYF	TGTGCCAGCAGCTTAGGGGACTCAGCAACAGATACGCAGTATTTT
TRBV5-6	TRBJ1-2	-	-	CASSLGFVSYGYTF	TGTGCCAGCAGCTTGGGGTTTGTCAGCTATGGCTACACCTTC
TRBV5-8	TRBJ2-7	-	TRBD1	CASSLWDSPYEQYF	TGTGCCAGCAGCTTGTGGGACAGTCCCTACGAGCAGTACTTC
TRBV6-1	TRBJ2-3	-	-	CASSAFNRVEWQYF	TGTGCCAGCAGTGCCTTTAACAGGGTTGAATGGCAGTATTTT
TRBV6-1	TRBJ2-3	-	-	CASSEVGGASTDTQYF	TGTGCCAGCAGTGAAGTAGGCGGAGCTAGCACAGATACGCAGTATTTT
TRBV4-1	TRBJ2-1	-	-	CASSQDPGGHSYNEQFF	TGCGCCAGCAGCCAAGATCCGGGGGGACACTCCTACAATGAGCAGTTCTTC
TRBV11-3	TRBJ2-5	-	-	CASSSSSVGETQYF	TGTGCCAGCAGCTCGTCGAGCGTGGGTGAGACCCAGTACTTC
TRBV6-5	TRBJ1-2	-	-	CASSYVLLGRANGYTF	TGTGCCAGCAGTTACGTCCTTTTGGGCAGGGCTAATGGCTACACCTTC
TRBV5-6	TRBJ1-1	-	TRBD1	CASSLPGQGNTEAFF	TGTGCCAGCAGCCTACCGGGACAGGGGAACACTGAAGCTTTCTTT